The clone carrying this T cell receptor beta chain was seen many times. Its antigen is unidentified. TCRdb re-analysed the 5' RACE reads in MiXCR, keeping a single row per CDR3 protein. The sample lists about 210,000 distinct CDR3 sequences; 5.5% to 7.5% were seen once. These data come from a study of CD8 T cells in ankylosing spondylitis. Study results and caveats: Typical of ankylosing spondylitis blood, it appeared, was a TCR beta motif of about eight highly homologous variants. Clones tied to disease were said to be significantly enriched in matched ankylosing spondylitis synovial fluid. Relatively rare in peripheral blood, disease-linked clones were also CD8+.

V shed 3 bases and J shed 3 bases, with 12 bases lying between them. The germline CDR1 and CDR2 sequences are MDHEN and SYDVKM. The CDR3 has 14 residues. The sequenced material came from blood, either unsorted or a sorted T cell fraction (not recorded which). The chain carries TRBV28 and TRBJ2-7; D is unresolved. This clonotype originated in a male donor with ankylosing spondylitis. CDR3 sequence reads: CASSFDSRSYEQYF. CDR3 DNA sequence: TGTGCCAGCAGTTTTGACTCCCGGAGCTACGAGCAGTACTTC.